Below, one T cell receptor (beta chain) is given with its context. Its antigen is unidentified. These data belong to a study of memory CD4+ T cells and cytomegalovirus serostatus. Study-wide background: Healthy Belgian adult donors included several CMV-positive and more than 20 CMV-negative people.

Generated by immunoSEQ multiplex PCR, the TCRdb table keeps only in-frame clones and is missing some. In the table there are 80,000 or so clones, 60% to 80% of which are singletons. Looked up from germline, CDR1 is SGHAT and CDR2 is FQNNGV. With 4 bases clipped from V and 3 bases from J, the junction kept 7 bases outside the gene matches. The CDR3 runs 16 residues. The sort gate was single viable CD3+CD4+CD8-CD45RO+ cells for memory CD4+ T cells. Points from the study as a whole: Each of 67 CMV-associated TCRbeta sequences occurred in one to five individuals. The CMV-associated TCR signature appears largely within the CD4+ memory repertoire.

Sequenced sample: memory CD4+ T cells from blood. J is TRBJ2-1 and V is TRBV11-2; TRBD2 agrees at 9 bases. This TCR came from an adult in good health and CMV-seropositive. The CDR3 spells CASSSNSGRLYNEQFF. CDR3 nucleotide sequence: TGTGCCAGCAGCTCCAATAGCGGGAGACTCTACAATGAGCAGTTCTTC.